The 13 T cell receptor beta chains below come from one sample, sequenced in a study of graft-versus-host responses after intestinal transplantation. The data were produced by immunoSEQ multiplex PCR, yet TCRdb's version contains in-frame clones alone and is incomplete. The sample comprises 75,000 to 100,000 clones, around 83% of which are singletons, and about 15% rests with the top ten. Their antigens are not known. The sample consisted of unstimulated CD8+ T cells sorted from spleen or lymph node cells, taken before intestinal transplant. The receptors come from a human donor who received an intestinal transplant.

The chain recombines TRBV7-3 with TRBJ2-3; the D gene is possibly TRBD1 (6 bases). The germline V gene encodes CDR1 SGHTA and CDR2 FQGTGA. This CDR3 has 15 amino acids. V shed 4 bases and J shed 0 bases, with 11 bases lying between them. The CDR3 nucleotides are TGTGCCAGCAGCTCTACAGGGTCTAGCACAGATACGCAGTATTTT. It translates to CASSSTGSSTDTQYF.

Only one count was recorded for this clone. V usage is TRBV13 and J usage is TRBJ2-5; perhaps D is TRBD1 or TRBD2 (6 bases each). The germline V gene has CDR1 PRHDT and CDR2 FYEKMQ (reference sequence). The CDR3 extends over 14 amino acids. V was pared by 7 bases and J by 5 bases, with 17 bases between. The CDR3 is CASTERGPEETQYF. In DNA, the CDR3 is TGTGCCAGCACCGAACGGGGGCCCGAGGAGACCCAGTACTTC. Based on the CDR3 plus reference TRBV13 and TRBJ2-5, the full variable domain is AAGVIQSPRHLIKEKRETATLKCYPIPRHDTVYWYQQGPGQDPQFLISFYEKMQSDKGSIPDRFSAQQFSDYHSELNMSSLELGDSALYFCASTERGPEETQYFGPGTRLLVL.

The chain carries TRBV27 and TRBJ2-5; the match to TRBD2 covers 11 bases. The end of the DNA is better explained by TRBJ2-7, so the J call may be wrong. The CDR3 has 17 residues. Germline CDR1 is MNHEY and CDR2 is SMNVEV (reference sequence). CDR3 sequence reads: CASSWGVAGGPRYEQYF. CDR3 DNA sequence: TGTGCCAGCAGTTGGGGGGTAGCGGGAGGGCCTCGGTACGAGCAGTACTTC.

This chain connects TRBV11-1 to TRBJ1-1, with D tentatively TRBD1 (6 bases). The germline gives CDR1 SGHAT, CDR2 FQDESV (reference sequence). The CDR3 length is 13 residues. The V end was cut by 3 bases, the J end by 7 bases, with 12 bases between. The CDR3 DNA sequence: TGTGCCAGCAGCTTGGGGGCCGGTGTTGAAGCTTTCTTT. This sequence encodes CASSLGAGVEAFF. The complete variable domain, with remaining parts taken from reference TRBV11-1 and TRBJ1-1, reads EAEVAQSPRYKITEKSQAVAFWCDPISGHATLYWYRQILGQGPELLVQFQDESVVDDSQLPKDRFSAERLKGVDSTLKIQPAELGDSAMYLCASSLGAGVEAFFGQGTRLTVV.

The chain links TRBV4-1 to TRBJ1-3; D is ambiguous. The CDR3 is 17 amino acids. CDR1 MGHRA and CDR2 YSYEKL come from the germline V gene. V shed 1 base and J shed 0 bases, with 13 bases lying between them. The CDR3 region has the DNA TGCGCCAGCAGCCAAGTCTGGGTCCCAGCCTCTGGAAACACCATATATTTT. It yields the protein CASSQVWVPASGNTIYF.

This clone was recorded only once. Written as DNA, the CDR3 is TGTGCCAGCAAAACAGGCCTCTATGGCTACACCTTC. Its translation is CASKTGLYGYTF. This chain uses TRBV2 with TRBJ1-2, with D perhaps TRBD1 (5 bases). In germline, CDR1 is SNHLY, CDR2 FYNNEI. The CDR3 spans 12 residues. With 7 bases removed from V and 4 bases from J, the gap between germline ends came to 10 bases.

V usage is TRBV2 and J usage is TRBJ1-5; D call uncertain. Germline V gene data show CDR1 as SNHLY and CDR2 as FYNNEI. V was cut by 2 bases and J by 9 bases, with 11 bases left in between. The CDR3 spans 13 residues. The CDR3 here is CASSESVERPQHF. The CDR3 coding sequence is TGTGCCAGCAGTGAATCAGTTGAAAGGCCCCAGCATTTT.

CDR3 sequence (DNA): TGCGCCAGCAGCCAAGGAGCTAGCGGGGGATACACAGATACGCAGTATTTT. It is translated as CASSQGASGGYTDTQYF. The chain is built from TRBV4-1 and TRBJ2-3; TRBD2 agrees at 10 bases. CDR1 and CDR2 from the germline V gene are MGHRA and YSYEKL. The CDR3 length is 17 residues. V was clipped by 1 base and J by 2 bases; unmatched bases: 6.

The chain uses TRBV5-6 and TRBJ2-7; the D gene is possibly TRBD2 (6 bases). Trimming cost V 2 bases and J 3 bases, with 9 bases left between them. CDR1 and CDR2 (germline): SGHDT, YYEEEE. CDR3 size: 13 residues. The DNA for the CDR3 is TGTGCCAGCAGCTTATTAGCGGACTACGAGCAGTACTTC. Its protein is CASSLLADYEQYF.

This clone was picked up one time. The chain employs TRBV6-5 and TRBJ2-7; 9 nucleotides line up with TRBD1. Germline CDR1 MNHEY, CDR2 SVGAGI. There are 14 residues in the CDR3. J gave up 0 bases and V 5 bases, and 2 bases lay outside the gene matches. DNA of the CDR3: TGTGCCAGCAGTCGGACAGGGGACTCCTACGAGCAGTACTTC. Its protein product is CASSRTGDSYEQYF.

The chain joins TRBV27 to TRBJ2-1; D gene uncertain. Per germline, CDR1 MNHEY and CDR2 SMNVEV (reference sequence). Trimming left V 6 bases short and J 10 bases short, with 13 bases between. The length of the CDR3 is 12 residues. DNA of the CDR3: TGTGCCAGCAGGCCCTCAGGATACGAGCAGTTCTTC. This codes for CASRPSGYEQFF.

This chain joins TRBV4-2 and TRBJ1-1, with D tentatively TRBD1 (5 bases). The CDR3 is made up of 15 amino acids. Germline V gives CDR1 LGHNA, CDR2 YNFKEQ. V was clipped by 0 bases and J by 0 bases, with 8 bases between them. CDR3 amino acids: CASSQEGELNTEAFF. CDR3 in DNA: TGTGCCAGCAGCCAAGAGGGGGAATTGAACACTGAAGCTTTCTTT.

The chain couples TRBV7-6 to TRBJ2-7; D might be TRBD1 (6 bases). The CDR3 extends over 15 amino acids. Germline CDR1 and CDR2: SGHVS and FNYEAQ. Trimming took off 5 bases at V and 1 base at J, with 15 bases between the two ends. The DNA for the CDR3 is TGTGCCAGCAGCGCCTGGACAGTTCCATCCTACGAGCAGTACTTC. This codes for CASSAWTVPSYEQYF.